These 4 T cell receptor beta chains were all obtained from the same sample, sequenced in a study of beta chain features in type 1 diabetes (dated by TCRdb to 2017 to 2018). Overall study outcomes, separate from this receptor: Type 1 diabetes patients showed a moderate but significant shortening of TCRB CDR3 length in all four CD4+ subsets.

Libraries were constructed by the immunoSEQ multiplex PCR assay. The High Capacity cDNA Reverse Transcription Kit was used to reverse transcribe all of the isolated RNA, meaning that expressed TCRB transcripts were what got sequenced. TCRdb carries this immuneACCESS record with in-frame sequences only. Its versions omit some clonotypes, under half of them owing to an unresolved V gene in the studies checked, with the rest unexplained. The sample table records 280,000 or so clones; approximately 16% of these occur just once. The ten biggest clones cover 0.015% of the sample. Antigens for these TCRs are unknown. Sequenced: naive CD4+ T cells from blood. The cell subset or site label for this specimen denotes: true naive CD4+ T cells. Receptors were obtained from a man aged 18 to 29 with type 1 diabetes.

The gene calls are TRBV7-2 and TRBJ2-4, with 15 nucleotides matching TRBD2. The CDR3 has 15 amino acids. Germline CDR1 SGHTA, CDR2 FQGNSA. Losses at the gene ends were 4 bases for V and 9 bases for J; bases not matched to a gene: 4. The CDR3 region has the DNA TGTGCCAGCAGCTCGGGACTAGCGGGGGGTTCCATTCAGTACTTC. Its translation is CASSSGLAGGSIQYF.

The table lists this clone with a few counts. The chain uses TRBV19 and TRBJ1-5; D gene ambiguous. The CDR3 runs to 15 residues. With 5 bases removed from V and 0 bases from J, the gap between germline ends came to 11 bases. The germline V gene has CDR1 LNHDA and CDR2 SQIVND (reference sequence). The CDR3 region is CASSSHGDSNQPQHF. The CDR3 DNA reads as TGTGCCAGTAGTTCCCACGGAGATAGCAATCAGCCCCAGCATTTT.

V is TRBV5-5 and J is TRBJ2-5; D gene ambiguous. This CDR3 spans 13 amino acids. V dropped 4 bases and J dropped 4 bases, with 11 bases sitting between them. In germline, CDR1 is SGHKS, CDR2 YYEKEE (reference sequence). The CDR3: CASSGSGGETQYF. The CDR3 DNA follows: TGTGCCAGCAGCGGATCAGGTGGAGAGACCCAGTACTTC.

The genes are TRBV25-1 and TRBJ2-1, with 8 bases matching TRBD1. Germline CDR1 and CDR2: MGHDK and SYGVNS. CDR3 length: 13 residues. After removal of 8 bases from V and 7 bases from J, the junction contained 7 bases not matched to a gene. CDR3 sequence (DNA): TGTGCCAGCGGGAGGACAGGGAGGAATGAGCAGTTCTTC. This encodes CASGRTGRNEQFF.